These 9 T cell receptor beta chains came from one sample sequenced in a study of control samples from healthy donors and cancer patients. The table came from immunoSEQ multiplex PCR; TCRdb's copy has only in-frame clones and leaves some out. This table holds under 200,000 clones. Sequencing input: blood. These receptors originate from a woman aged 25 to 45 in good health.

V is TRBV5-1 and J is TRBJ1-6; 7 bases agree with TRBD1. V lost 6 bases and J lost 5; bases outside the gene matches: 14. From germline, CDR1 is SGHRS and CDR2 YFSETQ. CDR3 length: 17 residues. This CDR3 reads CASTTGQPLPDNSPLHF. DNA for the CDR3: TGCGCCAGCACTACGGGACAGCCACTTCCTGATAATTCACCCCTCCACTTT.

As regards this clone: Other DNA sequences within the sample encode an identical CDR3. The CDR3 loop is CASSLGTGGNTIYF. The CDR3 bases are TGCGCCAGCAGCTTGGGGACAGGTGGAAACACCATATATTTT. The genes are TRBV5-1 and TRBJ1-3, with 7 nucleotides matching TRBD1. Trimming removed 0 bases from V and 3 bases from J; junction bases left unmatched: 0. Germline CDR1 reads SGHRS; CDR2 reads YFSETQ. The CDR3 runs to 14 residues.

This chain links TRBV3-1 (or the pseudogene TRBV3-2) with TRBJ2-1; 8 bases fit TRBD2. The CDR3 length is 20 residues. CDR1 and CDR2 from the germline V gene are LGHDT and YNNKEL (reference sequence). V shed 0 bases and J 0 bases; nucleotides not matched to a gene: 13. The CDR3 DNA is TGTGCCAGCAGCCAAGAATCTACTGACGGGGGGGCAGTCTCCTACAATGAGCAGTTCTTC. Translating gives CASSQESTDGGAVSYNEQFF.

V usage is TRBV28 and J usage is TRBJ1-2; 7 positions match TRBD1. The CDR3 is 13 amino acids. V was pared by 3 bases and J by 7 bases, with 5 bases of the junction left unmatched. Germline CDR1 reads MDHEN; CDR2 reads SYDVKM. In nucleotides, the CDR3 is TGTGCCAGCAGTTTGGAGAGGGGGCTTGGCTACACCTTC. Translation gives CASSLERGLGYTF.

This chain connects TRBV5-1 to TRBJ2-2; 7 bases line up with TRBD1. Germline V gives CDR1 SGHRS, CDR2 YFSETQ. The CDR3 is 15 residues long. J lost 6 bases, V lost 6 bases, and 11 bases had no gene match. CDR3 sequence reads: CASNSRQGRAGELFF. The CDR3, as DNA: TGCGCCAGCAACTCTAGACAGGGCAGGGCCGGGGAGCTGTTTTTT. The entire variable domain, with the rest obtained from reference TRBV5-1 and TRBJ2-2, is as follows: KAGVTQTPRYLIKTRGQQVTLSCSPISGHRSVSWYQQTPGQGLQFLFEYFSETQRNKGNFPGRFSGRQFSNSRSEMNVSTLELGDSALYLCASNSRQGRAGELFFGEGSRLTVL.

The chain links TRBV6-4 to TRBJ2-1; 7 bases align to TRBD2. The V gene's germline CDR1 is MRHNA and CDR2 SNTAGT. The CDR3 totals 14 residues. J was trimmed by 7 bases and V by 7 bases; bases with no gene match: 10. CDR3 in amino acids: CASTRDREVNEQFF. In nucleotides, the CDR3 is TGTGCCAGCACACGGGACCGGGAGGTAAATGAGCAGTTCTTC.

This sequence joins TRBV6-5 and TRBJ1-2; perhaps TRBD1 as D (5 bases). The CDR3 length is 15 residues. CDR1 is MNHEY, CDR2 SVGAGI, per germline. V was cut by 6 bases and J by 0 bases, with 14 bases left in between. CDR3 DNA: TGTGCCAGCAGCCCCTTCGGGGGGGCTAACTATGGCTACACCTTC. This translates into CASSPFGGANYGYTF.

This sequence joins TRBV9 and TRBJ1-1, with D tentatively TRBD1 (5 bases). This CDR3 has 12 amino acids. Germline CDR1 SGDLS, CDR2 YYNGEE. Trimming cost V 1 base and J 8 bases, with 9 bases left between them. The CDR3 loop reads CASSVSRGEAFF. The CDR3 DNA is TGTGCCAGCAGCGTATCTCGGGGCGAAGCTTTCTTT.

The chain joins TRBV4-2 to TRBJ2-1; no firm D call. Trimming took 4 bases from V and 3 from J, leaving 10 bases between them. Germline V gives CDR1 LGHNA, CDR2 YNFKEQ. This CDR3 is 14 amino acids long. CDR3 in amino acids: CASSPYTDYNEQFF. CDR3 bases: TGTGCCAGCAGCCCATATACGGACTACAATGAGCAGTTCTTC.